These 25 T cell receptor beta chains were sequenced from one sample in a study of response to subunit inactivated influenza vaccine. TCRdb recomputed calls from the RT-PCR reads with MiXCR, one row per CDR3 protein. Seen here are around 650,000 distinct CDR3 sequences, around 16% observed once, and the top ten hold around a tenth. The specimen was PBMCs from blood, collected about 12 days after vaccination. The receptors were gathered from a man in his forties or fifties who received an inactivated influenza vaccine.

The rearrangement uses TRBV6-2 or TRBV6-3 and TRBJ2-7, with TRBD1 identical over 8 bases. Germline CDR1 MNHEY, CDR2 SVGEGT. This CDR3 comprises 13 residues. V lost 7 bases, J lost 2 bases, and 4 bases stayed unmatched. Here the CDR3 reads CASTDRGPYEQYF. The DNA of the CDR3 is TGTGCCAGCACCGACAGGGGCCCCTACGAGCAGTACTTC.

V usage is TRBV20-1 and J usage is TRBJ1-1; the D gene is possibly TRBD1 (5 bases). The germline V gene encodes CDR1 DFQATT and CDR2 SNEGSKA (reference sequence). Between the trimmed V and J ends, which lost 6 bases and 2 bases, there was a span of 16 bases. The CDR3 extends over 14 amino acids. The CDR3 reads CSATRQNINTEAFF. CDR3 in DNA: TGCAGTGCCACAAGACAGAACATAAACACTGAAGCTTTCTTT.

The CDR3 loop is CASSQEVPRGPGYEQYF. The CDR3 DNA reads as TGTGCCAGCAGCCAAGAGGTTCCGCGGGGACCGGGCTACGAGCAGTACTTC. This chain uses TRBV3-1 with TRBJ2-7; a possible D gene is TRBD2 (6 bases). The V and J ends lost 0 bases and 3 bases respectively, with 18 bases between them. The germline gives CDR1 LGHDT, CDR2 YNNKEL (reference sequence). The CDR3 sequence is 17 residues long.

This chain joins TRBV28 and TRBJ1-4; 9 bases agree with TRBD1. Trimming cost V 7 bases and J 6 bases; bases outside gene matches: 9. The CDR3 has 15 amino acids. Germline V lookup: CDR1 MDHEN, CDR2 SYDVKM. This CDR3 is CASKLWGQGDEKLFF. CDR3 DNA sequence: TGTGCCAGCAAATTGTGGGGACAGGGAGATGAAAAACTGTTTTTT.

The rearrangement links TRBV7-2 to TRBJ2-7; 9 bases line up with TRBD1. The CDR3 spans 13 residues. From germline, CDR1 is SGHTA and CDR2 FQGNSA. V lost 6 bases to trimming and J lost 2 bases; unmatched junction nucleotides: 2. CDR3: CASSTGGTYEQYF. The CDR3, as DNA: TGTGCCAGCAGTACAGGGGGCACCTACGAGCAGTACTTC.

This clonotype was picked up a small number of times. The chain links TRBV7-8 to TRBJ1-2, with D tentatively TRBD1 (5 bases). The CDR3 is made up of 14 amino acids. The germline V and J ends were trimmed by 5 bases and 4 bases, with 14 bases remaining between them. Germline assignment: CDR1 SGHVS and CDR2 FQNEAQ. This CDR3 is CASSPGGLLYGYTF. The CDR3 coding sequence is TGTGCCAGCAGCCCCGGGGGACTGCTCTATGGCTACACCTTC.

This clonotype was observed a handful of times. J is TRBJ1-2 and V is TRBV2, with D unclear. Per the germline V gene, CDR1 is SNHLY and CDR2 is FYNNEI. V lost 3 bases and J 4 bases, leaving 15 bases between the germline ends. The CDR3 loop spans 15 amino acids. The CDR3 nucleotides read TGTGCCAGCAGTGATAAAACTGGGAGCATCTATGGCTACACCTTC. It encodes CASSDKTGSIYGYTF.

The rearrangement uses TRBV18 and TRBJ2-6, with TRBD2 as a possible D gene (6 bases). The CDR3 loop spans 18 amino acids. Germline CDR1 KGHSH, CDR2 LQKENI. V lost 3 bases, J lost 0 bases, and 15 bases lay in between. CDR3: CASSPAGNPHSGANVLTF. For the CDR3, the DNA is TGTGCCAGCTCACCTGCGGGGAACCCACACTCTGGGGCCAACGTCCTGACTTTC.

This chain connects TRBV24-1 to TRBJ2-3, with D possibly matching TRBD2 (7 bases). Germline CDR1 is KGHDR and CDR2 is SFDVKD. V gave up 4 bases and J gave up 3 bases, with 19 bases separating them. The length of the CDR3 is 17 residues. The DNA for the CDR3 is TGTGCCACCAGTGAAGCGGGACACACAATTGGGACAGATACGCAGTATTTT. Translated, it gives CATSEAGHTIGTDTQYF.

Concerning this clonotype: A read error may explain this, as a much larger clone is one base away. V usage is TRBV12-3 or TRBV12-4 and J usage is TRBJ1-4, with D unresolved. Trimming stripped 6 bases from V and 7 bases from J, with 12 bases between. The CDR3 runs 13 residues. CDR3 protein: CASRDADVEKLFF. CDR3 in DNA: TGTGCCAGCAGGGACGCAGATGTTGAAAAACTGTTTTTT.

The sample holds a few counts of this clonotype. The chain couples TRBV27 to TRBJ1-2; tentatively, D is TRBD1 (5 bases). V was trimmed by 2 bases and J by 7 bases, leaving 14 bases between them. Germline values: CDR1 MNHEY, CDR2 SMNVEV (reference sequence). This CDR3 comprises 14 residues. CDR3 residues: CASSLAPGRVGYTF. CDR3 sequence (DNA): TGTGCCAGCAGTTTAGCCCCAGGCAGGGTTGGCTACACCTTC.

This clonotype turned up a few times. The rearrangement joins TRBV4-3 to TRBJ2-2; unclear D gene. This CDR3 has 12 amino acids. V was trimmed by 8 bases and J by 4 bases, leaving 8 bases between them. Germline V gives CDR1 LGHNA, CDR2 YSLEER. The CDR3 nucleotides read TGCGCCAGCGGAACTCTCACCGGGGAGCTGTTTTTT. Amino acid sequence: CASGTLTGELFF.

This clonotype was seen more than once but under ten times. The chain employs TRBV3-1 and TRBJ2-7, with a possible D match to TRBD2 (5 bases). CDR1 is LGHDT, CDR2 YNNKEL, per germline (reference sequence). Trimming removed 1 base at V and 7 bases at J, with 14 bases between. CDR3 length: 14 residues. In DNA form, the CDR3 reads TGTGCCAGCAGCCAAGCCCCGGGGTTGGGGGAGCAGTACTTC. This gives the protein CASSQAPGLGEQYF.

This clonotype was picked up a small number of times. The chain is built from TRBV20-1 and TRBJ2-1; TRBD2 matches 10 bases. The germline gives CDR1 DFQATT, CDR2 SNEGSKA (reference sequence). The CDR3 has 14 amino acids. V lost 3 bases to trimming and J lost 8 bases; unmatched junction nucleotides: 7. CDR3 nucleotide sequence: TGCAGTGCTAGTCCGACTAGCGGGCTAGATGAGCAGTTCTTC. It yields the protein CSASPTSGLDEQFF.

V and J are TRBV20-1 and TRBJ1-1, with 7 positions matching TRBD1. The CDR3 runs to 13 residues. The V gene's germline CDR1 is DFQATT and CDR2 SNEGSKA (reference sequence). The ends lost 2 bases at V and 8 bases at J; junction bases unmatched: 8. The CDR3 DNA reads as TGCAGTGCTAGAAATACAGGGGTCCTCGAAGCTTTCTTT. This translates into CSARNTGVLEAFF.

The gene calls are TRBV4-1 and TRBJ1-4; the match to TRBD1 covers 7 bases. The length of the CDR3 is 15 residues. Per germline, CDR1 MGHRA and CDR2 YSYEKL. Trimming took 4 bases from V and 5 from J; bases not matched to a gene: 7. The CDR3 coding sequence is TGCGCCAGCAGCCCCGGGGACAGCCAAAATGAAAAACTGTTTTTT. This gives the protein CASSPGDSQNEKLFF.

V and J are TRBV20-1 and TRBJ2-7; D could derive from TRBD1 or TRBD2 (5 bases each). Germline-derived CDR1 and CDR2 are DFQATT and SNEGSKA (reference sequence). Trimming took 3 bases from V and 2 from J, leaving 17 bases between them. This CDR3 comprises 15 residues. The CDR3 sequence: CSASSGPIRPYEQYF. Here the CDR3 DNA reads TGCAGTGCTAGCTCGGGACCAATAAGACCCTACGAGCAGTACTTC.

The table lists this clonotype with a few counts. V usage is TRBV4-1 and J usage is TRBJ1-3; 7 nucleotides align to TRBD1. The germline V gene has CDR1 MGHRA and CDR2 YSYEKL. The CDR3 consists of 16 residues. The V gene end was trimmed by 6 bases and the J gene end by 0 bases; junction bases not matched to a gene: 8. Here the CDR3 DNA reads TGCGCCAGCAGGCAGACAGGGCTAAGCTCTGGAAACACCATATATTTT. This codes for CASRQTGLSSGNTIYF.

This clonotype occurred many times. The rearrangement links TRBV7-6 to TRBJ2-1; no firm D call. V lost 4 bases and J 0 bases, leaving 10 bases between the germline ends. This CDR3 spans 15 amino acids. Germline V gene data show CDR1 as SGHVS and CDR2 as FNYEAQ. The CDR3 spells CASSYTVNSYNEQFF. The CDR3, as DNA: TGTGCCAGCAGCTACACGGTTAACTCCTACAATGAGCAGTTCTTC. Complete variable domain (other parts from reference TRBV7-6 and TRBJ2-1): GAGVSQSPRYKVTKRGQDVALRCDPISGHVSLYWYRQALGQGPEFLTYFNYEAQQDKSGLPNDRFSAERPEGSISTLTIQRTEQRDSAMYRCASSYTVNSYNEQFFGPGTRLTVL.

This clonotype was observed a few times. The chain has TRBV4-1 and TRBJ2-5; 8 positions agree with TRBD1. The V gene end was trimmed by 0 bases and the J gene end by 1 base; junction bases not matched to a gene: 1. The length of the CDR3 is 15 residues. In germline, CDR1 is MGHRA, CDR2 YSYEKL. The DNA of the CDR3 is TGCGCCAGCAGCCAAGACGGACAGGGCCAAGAGACCCAGTACTTC. This codes for CASSQDGQGQETQYF.

In this sample, this clonotype turned up a few times. The genes are TRBV4-2 and TRBJ2-7; weak D call: TRBD2 (5 bases). Germline V gene lookup returns CDR1 LGHNA and CDR2 YNFKEQ. Trimming took 0 bases from V and 4 from J, leaving 13 bases between them. The CDR3 spans 15 residues. For the CDR3, the DNA is TGTGCCAGCAGCCAAGATCTGGCGGAGGTTTACGAGCAGTACTTC. Its protein is CASSQDLAEVYEQYF.

The chain has TRBV12-3 or TRBV12-4 and TRBJ2-7; D perhaps matches TRBD2 (5 bases). The CDR3 covers 14 residues. Trimming left V 2 bases short and J 9 bases short, with 17 bases between. This chain's CDR3 is CASSLSGNPFRQYF. The CDR3 bases are TGTGCCAGCAGTTTATCCGGGAATCCCTTTAGGCAGTACTTC.

The V gene is TRBV6-2 or TRBV6-3, the J gene TRBJ2-2; D is uncertain. The ends were cut back, 7 bases at V and 4 bases at J, with 10 bases in the middle. Germline V gene lookup returns CDR1 MNHEY and CDR2 SVGEGT. This CDR3 is 13 amino acids long. The CDR3 bases are TGTGCCAGCATTGGTCTGGTCACCGGGGAGCTGTTTTTT. Translating it yields CASIGLVTGELFF.

The rearrangement uses TRBV25-1 and TRBJ2-5; 8 bases line up with TRBD1. This CDR3 spans 16 amino acids. V was pared by 0 bases and J by 5 bases, with 8 bases of the junction left unmatched. The germline V gene has CDR1 MGHDK and CDR2 SYGVNS. The CDR3 DNA is TGTGCCAGCAGTGAATATATGACAGGGGTCGGGGAGACCCAGTACTTC. It specifies CASSEYMTGVGETQYF.

This clonotype has a handful of counts. The chain couples TRBV2 to TRBJ2-7; D may be TRBD2 (5 bases). CDR3 length equals 13 residues. Germline loops: CDR1 SNHLY, CDR2 FYNNEI. Trimming took 6 bases from V and 0 from J, leaving 9 bases between them. CDR3 sequence (DNA): TGTGCCAGCAGCGACGGGATCTCCTACGAGCAGTACTTC. Its protein product is CASSDGISYEQYF.